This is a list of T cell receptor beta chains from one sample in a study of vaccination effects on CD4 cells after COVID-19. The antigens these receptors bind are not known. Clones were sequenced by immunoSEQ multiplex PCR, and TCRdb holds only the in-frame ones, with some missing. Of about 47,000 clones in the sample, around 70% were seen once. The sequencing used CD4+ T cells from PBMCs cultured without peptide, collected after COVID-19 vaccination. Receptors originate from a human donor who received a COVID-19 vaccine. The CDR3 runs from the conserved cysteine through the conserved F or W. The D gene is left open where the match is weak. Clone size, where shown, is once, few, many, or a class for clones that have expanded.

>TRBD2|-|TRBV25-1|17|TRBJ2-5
CASTLQPGLAGEETQYF
TGTGCCAGCACCCTTCAGCCGGGACTAGCGGGAGAAGAGACCCAGTACTTC
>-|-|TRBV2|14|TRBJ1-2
CASSTRWQGHGYTF
TGTGCCAGCAGCACGCGGTGGCAGGGTCATGGCTACACCTTC
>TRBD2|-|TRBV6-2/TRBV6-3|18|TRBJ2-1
CASSWSGAVRLALNEQFF
TGTGCCAGCAGTTGGTCAGGGGCGGTCAGACTAGCGCTCAATGAGCAGTTCTTC
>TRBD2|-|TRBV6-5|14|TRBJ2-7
CASSSSGSSYEQYF
TGTGCCAGCAGCTCTAGCGGGAGCTCCTACGAGCAGTACTTC
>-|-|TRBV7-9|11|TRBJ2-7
CASSLNREQYF
TGTGCCAGCAGCTTAAACCGCGAGCAGTACTTC
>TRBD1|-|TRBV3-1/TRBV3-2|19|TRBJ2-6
CASSQVKDRERSGANVLTF
TGTGCCAGCAGCCAAGTAAAGGACAGGGAAAGATCTGGGGCCAACGTCCTGACTTTC
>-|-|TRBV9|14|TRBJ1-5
CASSVGTVNQPQHF
TGTGCCAGCAGCGTAGGTACGGTGAATCAGCCCCAGCATTTT
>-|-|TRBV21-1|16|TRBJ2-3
CASSKELGPRTDTQYF
TGTGCCAGCAGCAAAGAGCTGGGGCCCCGCACAGATACGCAGTATTTT
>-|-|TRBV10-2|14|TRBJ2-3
CASCLFGATDTQYF
TGCGCCAGCTGCCTCTTTGGGGCGACAGATACGCAGTATTTT
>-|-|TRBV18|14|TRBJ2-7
CASSPQGVGNEQYF
TGTGCCAGCTCACCACAGGGGGTTGGCAACGAGCAGTACTTC
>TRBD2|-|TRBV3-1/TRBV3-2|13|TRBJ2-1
CASSPGLAIEQFF
TGTGCCAGCAGCCCGGGACTAGCGATTGAGCAGTTCTTC
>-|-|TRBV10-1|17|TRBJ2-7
CASSEYFRAGEPHEQYF
TGCGCCAGCAGTGAGTATTTCCGGGCAGGGGAGCCCCACGAGCAGTACTTC
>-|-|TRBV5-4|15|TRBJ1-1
CASSPGGGVNTEAFF
TGTGCCAGCAGCCCCGGTGGAGGGGTGAACACTGAAGCTTTCTTT
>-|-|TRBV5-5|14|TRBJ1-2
CASSLADLTYGYTF
TGTGCCAGCAGCTTGGCCGATTTGACCTATGGCTACACCTTC
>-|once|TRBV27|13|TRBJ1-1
CASSPGWQYEAFF
TGTGCCAGCAGTCCCGGTTGGCAATATGAAGCTTTCTTT
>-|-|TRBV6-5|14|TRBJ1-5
CASSYRDKNQPQHF
TGTGCCAGCAGTTACCGGGACAAGAATCAGCCCCAGCATTTT
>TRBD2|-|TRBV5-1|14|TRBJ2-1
CASSTSQGYNEQFF
TGCGCCAGCTCGACTAGCCAAGGATACAATGAGCAGTTCTTC
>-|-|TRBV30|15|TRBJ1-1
CAWSLALTVNTEAFF
TGTGCCTGGAGTTTAGCCCTGACAGTAAACACTGAAGCTTTCTTT
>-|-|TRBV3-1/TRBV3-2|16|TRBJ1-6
CASSQGTPLVNSPLHF
TGTGCCAGCAGCCAGGGCACCCCCTTGGTGAATTCACCCCTCCACTTT
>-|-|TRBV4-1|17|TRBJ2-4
CASSQDSGPPAKNIQYF
TGCGCCAGCAGCCAAGATTCAGGACCTCCGGCCAAAAACATTCAGTACTTC
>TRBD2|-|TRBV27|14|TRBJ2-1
CASSWGGSYNEQFF
TGTGCCAGCAGTTGGGGGGGGTCCTACAATGAGCAGTTCTTC
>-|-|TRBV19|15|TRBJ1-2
CASSIMGGSVYGYTF
TGTGCCAGTAGCATTATGGGGGGCTCGGTTTATGGCTACACCTTC
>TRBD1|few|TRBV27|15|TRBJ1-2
CASSPRTGENYGYTF
TGTGCCAGCAGTCCCCGGACAGGGGAGAACTATGGCTACACCTTC
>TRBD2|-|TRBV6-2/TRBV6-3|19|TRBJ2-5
CASSPSPSSGKNYQETQYF
TGTGCCAGCAGTCCATCCCCCTCCAGCGGGAAGAACTACCAAGAGACCCAGTACTTC
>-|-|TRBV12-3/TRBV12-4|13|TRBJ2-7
CASRTTGLNEQYF
TGTGCCAGCAGAACGACAGGTCTTAACGAGCAGTACTTC
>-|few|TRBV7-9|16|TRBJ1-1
CASSFPAGTLNTEAFF
TGTGCCAGCAGCTTCCCAGCCGGGACATTGAACACTGAAGCTTTCTTT
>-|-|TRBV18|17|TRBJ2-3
CASSPPEWRQELNTQYF
TGTGCCAGCTCACCACCGGAATGGAGACAGGAGCTTAATACGCAGTATTTT
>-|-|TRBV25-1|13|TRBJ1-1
CASSEFSGTGAFF
TGTGCCAGCAGTGAGTTTTCCGGGACGGGAGCTTTCTTT
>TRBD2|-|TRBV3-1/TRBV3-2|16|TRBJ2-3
CASTPLAGGPRDTQYF
TGTGCCAGCACTCCACTGGCGGGAGGGCCTCGGGATACGCAGTATTTT
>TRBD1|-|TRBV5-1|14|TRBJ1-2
CASSLEGQRYGYTF
TGCGCCAGCAGCTTGGAGGGACAGAGGTATGGCTACACCTTC
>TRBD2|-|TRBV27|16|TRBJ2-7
CASSLSRPSGSYEQYF
TGTGCCAGCAGTTTATCGAGGCCTAGCGGATCCTACGAGCAGTACTTC
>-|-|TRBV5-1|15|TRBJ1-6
CASSILSETGSPLHF
TGCGCCAGCAGCATACTAAGCGAGACGGGTTCACCCCTCCACTTT
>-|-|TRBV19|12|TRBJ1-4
CASRVGTEKLFF
TGTGCCAGCAGGGTGGGTACTGAAAAACTGTTTTTT
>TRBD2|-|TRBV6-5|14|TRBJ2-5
CASSSAGGGETQYF
TGTGCCAGCAGTTCTGCGGGAGGAGGTGAGACCCAGTACTTC
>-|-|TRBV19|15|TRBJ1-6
CASSIRGGPGGTLHF
TGTGCCAGTAGTATTCGGGGGGGACCCGGTGGGACCCTCCACTTT
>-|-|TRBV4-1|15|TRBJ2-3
CASSQEVGAGDTQYF
TGCGCCAGCAGCCAAGAGGTGGGGGCTGGAGATACGCAGTATTTT
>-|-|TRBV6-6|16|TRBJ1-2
CASSRAGTSGAYGYTF
TGTGCCAGCAGTCGAGCCGGGACCTCAGGTGCCTATGGCTACACCTTC
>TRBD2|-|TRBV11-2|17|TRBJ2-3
CASSFSVPSGGRYTQYF
TGTGCCAGCAGCTTTTCCGTCCCTAGCGGGGGGCGATATACGCAGTATTTT
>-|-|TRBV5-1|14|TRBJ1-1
CASSLGGVNTEAFF
TGCGCCAGCAGCTTGGGGGGTGTGAACACTGAAGCTTTCTTT
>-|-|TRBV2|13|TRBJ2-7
CASSGQVVYEQYF
TGTGCCAGCAGTGGGCAGGTAGTCTACGAGCAGTACTTC
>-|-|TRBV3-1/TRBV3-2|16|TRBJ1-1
CASSHGGGQGGPEAFF
TGTGCCAGCAGCCATGGAGGCGGACAAGGAGGACCTGAAGCTTTCTTT
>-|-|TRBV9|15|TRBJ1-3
CASSVDGSSGNTIYF
TGTGCCAGCAGCGTTGACGGGAGCTCTGGAAACACCATATATTTT